The subject of this entry is one T cell receptor beta chain. The antigen remains undetermined. The sample belongs to a study of blood T cells in healthy people across ages. Trimming removed 5 bases from V and 5 bases from J, with 22 bases in between. The CDR3 spans 17 residues. Looked up from germline, CDR1 is SEHNR and CDR2 is FQNEAQ (reference sequence). Through a sample-barcoded 5' primer and a J-beta primer mix, a second PCR was run for roughly 6 to 12 cycles. One entry per CDR3 protein results from TCRdb running MiXCR on the 5' RACE reads. The data contain more than 800,000 distinct CDR3 sequences, about 28% of them seen just once; the ten biggest clones take up 17%. Study-wide points: Per million T cells, TCR beta diversity dropped roughly linearly as age increased.

V gene TRBV7-9 combines with J gene TRBJ2-1; a possible D gene is TRBD1 (6 bases). The clonotype originates from a woman aged 80 or over in good health. Sample: blood. CDR3 DNA sequence: TGTGCCAGCAGCATAGAGACAGGTCTATATCCCAACAATGAGCAGTTCTTC. It encodes CASSIETGLYPNNEQFF.